Shown below are 2 T cell receptor beta chains from a single sample sequenced in a study of OX40 agonist ivuxolimab in advanced cancers. The method was immunoSEQ multiplex PCR; TCRdb's version includes in-frame clones alone and lacks a portion of them. The sample has tens of thousands of clones, roughly 86% seen once; the top ten hold around 0.76%. Sequenced material: CD4+ or CD8+ T cells sorted from blood, taken in a trial of the OX40 agonist ivuxolimab. All receptors come from an adult with an advanced solid tumor such as melanoma, head and neck, liver or kidney cancer.

This clone was observed once. This chain connects TRBV5-4 to TRBJ2-3; D is possibly TRBD1 (6 bases). Germline loops: CDR1 SGHNT, CDR2 YYREEE (reference sequence). The V gene lost 2 bases and the J gene lost 6 bases, with 16 bases spanning the gap. The CDR3 covers 15 residues. The CDR3 protein is CASSFGRGPSDTQYF. The CDR3 nucleotides are TGTGCCAGCAGCTTCGGCAGGGGCCCCAGTGATACGCAGTATTTT.

J is TRBJ2-7 and V is TRBV7-8; 12 bases agree with TRBD1. V trimming: 1 base; J trimming: 1 base; junction bases outside the gene matches: 2. Germline V gene data show CDR1 as SGHVS and CDR2 as FQNEAQ. The CDR3 spans 16 residues. The CDR3 spells CASSLVGQGASYEQYF. The DNA of the CDR3 is TGTGCCAGCAGCTTAGTGGGACAGGGGGCTTCCTACGAGCAGTACTTC. Full variable domain (outside the CDR3, taken from reference TRBV7-8 and TRBJ2-7): GAGVSQSPRYKVAKRGQDVALRCDPISGHVSLFWYQQALGQGPEFLTYFQNEAQLDKSGLPSDRFFAERPEGSVSTLKIQRTQQEDSAVYLCASSLVGQGASYEQYFGPGTRLTVT.